This T cell receptor beta chain was retrieved from a study of blood T cell repertoires in COVID-19. About the study: Specimens from acute and convalescent COVID-19 originated in the United States, Italy and Spain. Sample material is recorded as cDNA or gDNA derived from T cells, B-cell-depleted T cells, or PBMCs.

During active infection, Seattle patients enrolled and were then monitored through disease. Original data processing: Amplified reference gene primers provided the basis for estimating nucleated cell counts. Repertoires were generated with immunoSEQ multiplex PCR, while TCRdb's copy carries only in-frame clones and drops some. The DNA gave D and trimming, while V, J and clone size come from that table. The table shows roughly 60,000 clones, with approximately 80% occurring only once. The CDR3 contains 14 residues. The V gene's germline CDR1 is SGHTA and CDR2 FQGNSA. Trimming took off 5 bases at V and 4 bases at J, with 14 bases between the two ends.

The J gene is TRBJ1-2, the V gene TRBV7-2; the D gene is possibly TRBD1 (5 bases). The TCR comes from a man aged 25-40 years with COVID-19, enrolled during active disease. Material for sequencing was peripheral blood. The CDR3 DNA is TGTGCCAGCAGCCCTACCCGGGGGGGCTATGGCTACACCTTC. This gives the protein CASSPTRGGYGYTF. The complete variable domain, with remaining parts taken from reference TRBV7-2 and TRBJ1-2, reads GAGVSQSPSNKVTEKGKDVELRCDPISGHTALYWYRQSLGQGLEFLIYFQGNSAPDKSGLPSDRFSAERTGGSVSTLTIQRTQQEDSAVYLCASSPTRGGYGYTFGSGTRLTVV.